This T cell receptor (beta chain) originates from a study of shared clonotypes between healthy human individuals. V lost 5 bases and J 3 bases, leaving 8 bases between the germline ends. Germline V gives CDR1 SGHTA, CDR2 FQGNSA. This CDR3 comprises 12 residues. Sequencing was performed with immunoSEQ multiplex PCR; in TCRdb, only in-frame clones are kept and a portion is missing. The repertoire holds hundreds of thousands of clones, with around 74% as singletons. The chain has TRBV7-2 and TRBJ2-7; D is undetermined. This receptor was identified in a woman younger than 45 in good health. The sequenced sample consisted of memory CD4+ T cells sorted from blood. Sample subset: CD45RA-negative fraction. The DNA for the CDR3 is TGTGCCAGCAGCATAGGATTCTACGAGCAGTACTTC. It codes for CASSIGFYEQYF.